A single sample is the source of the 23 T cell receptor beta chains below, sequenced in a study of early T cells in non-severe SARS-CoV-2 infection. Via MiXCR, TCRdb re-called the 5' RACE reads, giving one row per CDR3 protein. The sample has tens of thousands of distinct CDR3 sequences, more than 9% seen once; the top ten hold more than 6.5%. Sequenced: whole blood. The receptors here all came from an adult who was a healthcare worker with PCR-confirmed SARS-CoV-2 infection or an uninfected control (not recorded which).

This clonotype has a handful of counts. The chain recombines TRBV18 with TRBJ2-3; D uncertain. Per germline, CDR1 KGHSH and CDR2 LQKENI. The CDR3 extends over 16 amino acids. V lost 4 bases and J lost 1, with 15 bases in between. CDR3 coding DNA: TGTGCCAGCTCACAGGATTGGCGTGGAGGCACAGATACGCAGTATTTT. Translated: CASSQDWRGGTDTQYF. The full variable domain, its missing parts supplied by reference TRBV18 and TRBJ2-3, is NAGVMQNPRHLVRRRGQEARLRCSPMKGHSHVYWYRQLPEEGLKFMVYLQKENIIDESGMPKERFSAEFPKEGPSILRIQQVVRGDSAAYFCASSQDWRGGTDTQYFGPGTRLTVL.

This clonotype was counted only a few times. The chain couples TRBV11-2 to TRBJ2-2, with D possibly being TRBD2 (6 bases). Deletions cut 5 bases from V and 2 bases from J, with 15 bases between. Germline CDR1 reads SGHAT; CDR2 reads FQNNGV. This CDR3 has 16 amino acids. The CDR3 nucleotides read TGTGCCAGCAGCACGAATAGCGGAGTTAACACCGGGGAGCTGTTTTTT. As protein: CASSTNSGVNTGELFF.

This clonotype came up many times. The CDR3 nucleotides read TGTGCCAGCAGCGCTTCCCGGGCTCCCCCAGGAGATACGCAGTATTTT. The encoded protein is CASSASRAPPGDTQYF. The chain carries TRBV7-2 and TRBJ2-3; D ambiguous. The CDR3 has 16 residues. Germline lookup yields CDR1 SGHTA and CDR2 FQGNSA. V was shortened by 5 bases and J by 5 bases, with 20 bases between the two germline ends.

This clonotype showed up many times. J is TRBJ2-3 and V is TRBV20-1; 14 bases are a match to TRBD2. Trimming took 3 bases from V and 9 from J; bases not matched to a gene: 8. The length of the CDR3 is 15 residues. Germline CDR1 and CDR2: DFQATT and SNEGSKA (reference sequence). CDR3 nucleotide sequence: TGCAGTGCTAGGTCGGGACTAGCGGGAGTCGAGACGCAGTATTTT. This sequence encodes CSARSGLAGVETQYF.

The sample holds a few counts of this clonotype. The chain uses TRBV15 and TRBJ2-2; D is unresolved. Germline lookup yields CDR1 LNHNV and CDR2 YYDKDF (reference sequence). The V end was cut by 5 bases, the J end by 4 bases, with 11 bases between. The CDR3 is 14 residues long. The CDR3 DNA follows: TGTGCCACCAGCCGGGCCCTCTCCACCGGGGAGCTGTTTTTT. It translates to CATSRALSTGELFF.

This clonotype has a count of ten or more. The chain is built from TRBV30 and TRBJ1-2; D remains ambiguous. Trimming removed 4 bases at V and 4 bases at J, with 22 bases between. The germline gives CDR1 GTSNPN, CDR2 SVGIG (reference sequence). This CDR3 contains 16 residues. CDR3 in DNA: TGTGCCTGGATTTCTCGATTTGGAAGAGGGCGCTATGGCTACACCTTC. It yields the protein CAWISRFGRGRYGYTF.

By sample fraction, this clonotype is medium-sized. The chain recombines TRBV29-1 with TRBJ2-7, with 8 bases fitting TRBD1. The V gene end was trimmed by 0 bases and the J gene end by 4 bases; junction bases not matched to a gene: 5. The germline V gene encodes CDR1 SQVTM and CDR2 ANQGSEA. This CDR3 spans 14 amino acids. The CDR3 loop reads CSVEDLGQGYEQYF. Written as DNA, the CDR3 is TGCAGCGTTGAAGATCTAGGACAGGGATACGAGCAGTACTTC.

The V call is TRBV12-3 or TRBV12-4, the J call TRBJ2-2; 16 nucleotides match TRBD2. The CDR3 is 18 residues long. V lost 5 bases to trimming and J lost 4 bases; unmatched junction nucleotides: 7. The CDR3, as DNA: TGTGCCAGCAGTCCGGGACTAGCGGGAGGGCTCGGCACCGGGGAGCTGTTTTTT. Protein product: CASSPGLAGGLGTGELFF.

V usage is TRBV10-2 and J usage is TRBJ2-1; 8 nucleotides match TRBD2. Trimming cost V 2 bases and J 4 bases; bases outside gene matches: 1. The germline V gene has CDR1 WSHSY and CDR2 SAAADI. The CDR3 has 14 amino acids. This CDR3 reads CASSETSGYNEQFF. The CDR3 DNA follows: TGCGCCAGCAGTGAGACTAGCGGTTACAATGAGCAGTTCTTC.

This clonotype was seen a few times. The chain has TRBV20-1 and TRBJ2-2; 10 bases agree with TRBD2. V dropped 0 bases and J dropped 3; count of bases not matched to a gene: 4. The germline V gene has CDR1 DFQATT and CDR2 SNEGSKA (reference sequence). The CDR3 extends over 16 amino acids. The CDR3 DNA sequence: TGCAGTGCTAGAGATGCGAGCGGGAGGGACACCGGGGAGCTGTTTTTT. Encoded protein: CSARDASGRDTGELFF.

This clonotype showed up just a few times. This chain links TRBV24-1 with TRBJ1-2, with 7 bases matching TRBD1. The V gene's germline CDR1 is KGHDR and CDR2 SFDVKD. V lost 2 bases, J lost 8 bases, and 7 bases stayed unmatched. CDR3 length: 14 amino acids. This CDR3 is CATSDSRGHGGYTF. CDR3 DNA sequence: TGTGCCACCAGTGATTCAAGGGGGCACGGCGGCTACACCTTC.

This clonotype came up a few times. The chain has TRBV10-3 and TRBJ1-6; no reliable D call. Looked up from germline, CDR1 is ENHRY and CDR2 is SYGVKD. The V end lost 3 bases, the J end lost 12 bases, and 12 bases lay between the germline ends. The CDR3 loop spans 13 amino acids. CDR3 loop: CAISDEESRPLHF. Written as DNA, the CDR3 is TGTGCCATCAGTGACGAGGAGTCGAGACCCCTCCACTTT.

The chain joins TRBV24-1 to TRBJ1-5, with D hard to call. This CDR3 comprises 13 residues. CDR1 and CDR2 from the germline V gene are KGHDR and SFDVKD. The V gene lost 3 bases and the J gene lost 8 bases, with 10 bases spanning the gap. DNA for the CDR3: TGTGCCACCAGTGATCCTGGGGAAAAGCCCCAGCATTTT. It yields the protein CATSDPGEKPQHF.

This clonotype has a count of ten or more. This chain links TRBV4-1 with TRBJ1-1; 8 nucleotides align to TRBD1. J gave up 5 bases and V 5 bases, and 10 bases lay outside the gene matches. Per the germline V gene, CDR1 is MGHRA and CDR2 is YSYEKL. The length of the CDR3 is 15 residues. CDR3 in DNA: TGCGCCAGCAGCGCAGGGAGACAGGGGCGAACTGAAGCTTTCTTT. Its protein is CASSAGRQGRTEAFF.

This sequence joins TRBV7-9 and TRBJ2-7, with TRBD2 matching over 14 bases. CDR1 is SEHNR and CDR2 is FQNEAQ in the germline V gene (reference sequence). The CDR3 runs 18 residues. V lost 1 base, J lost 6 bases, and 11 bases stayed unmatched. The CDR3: CASSLGSTSGRGIGEQYF. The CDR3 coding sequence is TGTGCCAGCAGCTTAGGCTCGACTAGCGGGAGGGGAATTGGCGAGCAGTACTTC.

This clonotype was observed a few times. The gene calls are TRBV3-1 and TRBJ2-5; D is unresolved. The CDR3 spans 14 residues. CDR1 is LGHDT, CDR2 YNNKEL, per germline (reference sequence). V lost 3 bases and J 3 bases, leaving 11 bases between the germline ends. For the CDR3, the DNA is TGTGCCAGCAGCCACTCCGTCGAAAAAGAGACCCAGTACTTC. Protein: CASSHSVEKETQYF.

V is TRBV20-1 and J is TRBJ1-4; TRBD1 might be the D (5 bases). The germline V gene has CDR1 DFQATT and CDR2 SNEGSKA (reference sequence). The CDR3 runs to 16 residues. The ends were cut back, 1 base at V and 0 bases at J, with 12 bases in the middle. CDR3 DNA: TGCAGTGCTAGAGGTGGGGACGGAGCAACTAATGAAAAACTGTTTTTT. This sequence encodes CSARGGDGATNEKLFF.

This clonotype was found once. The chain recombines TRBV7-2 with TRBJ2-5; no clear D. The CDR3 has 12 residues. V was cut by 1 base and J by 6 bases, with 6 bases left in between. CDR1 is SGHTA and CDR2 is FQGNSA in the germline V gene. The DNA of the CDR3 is TGTGCCAGCAGCTTAGGGTTGAAGACCCAGTACTTC. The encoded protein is CASSLGLKTQYF.

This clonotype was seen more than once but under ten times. CDR3 protein: CASSLSLGRAYEQYF. The CDR3, as DNA: TGTGCCAGCAGTTTATCTCTAGGCAGGGCCTACGAGCAGTACTTC. This chain joins TRBV27 and TRBJ2-7; a weak D match, TRBD1 (5 bases). V was cut by 0 bases and J by 2 bases, with 11 bases left in between. The germline V gene has CDR1 MNHEY and CDR2 SMNVEV (reference sequence). There are 15 residues in the CDR3.

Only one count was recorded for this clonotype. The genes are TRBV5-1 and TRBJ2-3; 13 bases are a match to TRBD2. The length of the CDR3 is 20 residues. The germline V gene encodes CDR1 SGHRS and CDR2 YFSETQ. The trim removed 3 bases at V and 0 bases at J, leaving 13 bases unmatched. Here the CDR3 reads CASSSEGGLAGTTSTDTQYF. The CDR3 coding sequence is TGCGCCAGCAGCTCAGAGGGGGGACTAGCGGGAACAACTAGCACAGATACGCAGTATTTT.

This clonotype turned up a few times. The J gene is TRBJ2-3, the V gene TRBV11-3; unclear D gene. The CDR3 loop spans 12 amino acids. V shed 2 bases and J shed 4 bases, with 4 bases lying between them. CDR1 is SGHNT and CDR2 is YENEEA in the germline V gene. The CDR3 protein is CASSLPADTQYF. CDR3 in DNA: TGTGCCAGCAGCTTACCAGCAGATACGCAGTATTTT.

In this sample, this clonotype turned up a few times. CDR3 nucleotide sequence: TGTGCCAGCAGCCTTCACGGGGGTACGAACACTGAAGCTTTCTTT. Translating it yields CASSLHGGTNTEAFF. The rearrangement joins TRBV7-2 to TRBJ1-1, with D perhaps TRBD1 (5 bases). The CDR3 loop spans 15 amino acids. V was trimmed by 5 bases and J by 1 base, leaving 14 bases between them. CDR1 and CDR2 (germline): SGHTA, FQGNSA.

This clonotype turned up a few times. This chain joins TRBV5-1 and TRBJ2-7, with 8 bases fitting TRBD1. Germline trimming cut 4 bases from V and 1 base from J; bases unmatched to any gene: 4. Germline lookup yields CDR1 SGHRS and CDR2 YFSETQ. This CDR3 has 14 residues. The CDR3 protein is CASSIRTGSYEQYF. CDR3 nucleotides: TGCGCCAGCAGCATAAGGACAGGGTCCTACGAGCAGTACTTC.